This TCR beta chain was observed in a study of radiotherapy plus CTLA-4 blockade in lung cancer (dated by TCRdb to 2016 to 2019). About the study as a whole: Objective responses were observed in 18% of enrolled patients, and disease control was achieved in roughly 29%.

Focal radiation therapy combined with CTLA-4 blockade (ipilimumab) was tested in patients with chemo-refractory metastatic non-small-cell lung cancer. A remark on this clone: No antigen is known for it. The input lacks base qualities; no much larger clone sits a single base away.

Broad study findings and their caveats: The strongest predictors of response were reported to be early dynamic shifts in blood T cell clones along with a rise in serum interferon-beta following radiation. After treatment with radiotherapy and ipilimumab, TCR clones that came from tumors expanded in the peripheral blood.

CDR1 and CDR2 were assigned from the germline V gene as SGHRS and YFSETQ. Trimming removed 4 bases from V and 4 bases from J; the gene matches leave 5 bases unexplained. The CDR3 contains 15 residues, cysteine and phenylalanine counted. Of the read, only the CDR3 DNA is kept; its 45 bases are in frame from base 1. Library prep was done by the immunoSEQ multiplex PCR assay. Imported from immuneACCESS, the table was reduced by TCRdb to in-frame sequences with V and J called. These copies leave out some clones; in studies compared against another copy, an unresolved V gene accounts for under half, and the cause of the remainder is not known. The sample records roughly 66,000 clones, around four fifths of which are singletons. The ten largest clones take up less than 5% of the sample.

The chain links TRBV5-1 with TRBJ2-1, with 10 central nucleotides matching TRBD2. The starting material was peripheral blood, obtained from a patient treated with radiotherapy plus ipilimumab. The receptor's source is a human donor with non-small cell lung cancer who had a partial response to radiotherapy plus ipilimumab. The DNA is as follows: TGCGCCAGCAGCGTGACTAGCGGGTTTTACAATGAGCAGTTCTTC. Translated, this is CASSVTSGFYNEQFF. With all but the CDR3 taken from the reference TRBV5-1 and TRBJ2-1 genes, the full variable domain is: KAGVTQTPRYLIKTRGQQVTLSCSPISGHRSVSWYQQTPGQGLQFLFEYFSETQRNKGNFPGRFSGRQFSNSRSEMNVSTLELGDSALYLCASSVTSGFYNEQFFGPGTRLTVL.